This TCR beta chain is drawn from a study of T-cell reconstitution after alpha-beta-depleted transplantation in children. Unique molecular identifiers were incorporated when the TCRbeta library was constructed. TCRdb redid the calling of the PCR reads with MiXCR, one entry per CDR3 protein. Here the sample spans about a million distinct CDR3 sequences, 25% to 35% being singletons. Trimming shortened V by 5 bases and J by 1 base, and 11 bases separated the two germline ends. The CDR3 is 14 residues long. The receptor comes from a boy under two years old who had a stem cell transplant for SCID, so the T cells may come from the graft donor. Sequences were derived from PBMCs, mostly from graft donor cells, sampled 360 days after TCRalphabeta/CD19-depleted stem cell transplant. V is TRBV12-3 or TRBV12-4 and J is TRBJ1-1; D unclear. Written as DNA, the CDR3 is TGTGCCAGCAGTAGGAGCCTTGGGAACACTGAAGCTTTCTTT. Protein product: CASSRSLGNTEAFF.